This T cell receptor (beta chain) was identified during a study of T cell repertoires in cytomegalovirus infection. About the study: Peptides in the study included HLA-C-restricted and HLA-B-restricted CMV epitopes. Public TCR beta signatures marked donors with CMV infection and the matching HLA. The study's findings and limits: HLA-C-restricted, CMV-specific TCR beta clonotypes were dominant ex vivo.

TCRdb reprocessed the reads with MiXCR, giving one entry per CDR3 protein. The sample contains approximately 910,000 distinct CDR3 sequences, roughly a third of which appear only once. This clonotype showed up many times. Its antigen is unidentified. Germline V gene sequence: CDR1 SGHTA, CDR2 FQGNSA. V shed 5 bases and J 1 base; nucleotides not matched to a gene: 3. This CDR3 contains 16 residues. The genes are TRBV7-2 and TRBJ2-3; 13 bases are a match to TRBD2. The sequencing used cultured CD8+ T cells from PBMCs, collected from culture after CMV antigen stimulation. The sequence was collected from a human donor in good health (CMV status not recorded). Some clones in this sample may be carry-over from other donors' samples. The CDR3 region has the DNA TGTGCCAGCAGCAGAGGGACTAGCGGGGGCACAGATACGCAGTATTTT. This gives the protein CASSRGTSGGTDTQYF.